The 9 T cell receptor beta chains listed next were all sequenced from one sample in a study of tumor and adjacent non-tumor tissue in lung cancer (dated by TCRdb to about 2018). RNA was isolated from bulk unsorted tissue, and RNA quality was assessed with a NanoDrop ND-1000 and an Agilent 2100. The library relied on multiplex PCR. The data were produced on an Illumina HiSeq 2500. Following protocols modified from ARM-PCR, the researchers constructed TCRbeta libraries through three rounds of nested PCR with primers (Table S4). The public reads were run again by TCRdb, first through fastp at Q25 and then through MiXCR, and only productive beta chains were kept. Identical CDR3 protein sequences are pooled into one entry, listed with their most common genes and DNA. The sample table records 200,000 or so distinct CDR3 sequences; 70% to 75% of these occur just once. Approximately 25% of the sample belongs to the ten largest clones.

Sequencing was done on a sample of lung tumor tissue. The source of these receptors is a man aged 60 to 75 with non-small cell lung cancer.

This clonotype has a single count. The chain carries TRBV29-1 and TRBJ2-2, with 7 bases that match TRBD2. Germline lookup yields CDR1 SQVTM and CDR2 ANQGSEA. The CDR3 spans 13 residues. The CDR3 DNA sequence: TGCATTGTTGAGCGGGGGAACACCGGGGAGCTGTTTTTT. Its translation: CIVERGNTGELFF.

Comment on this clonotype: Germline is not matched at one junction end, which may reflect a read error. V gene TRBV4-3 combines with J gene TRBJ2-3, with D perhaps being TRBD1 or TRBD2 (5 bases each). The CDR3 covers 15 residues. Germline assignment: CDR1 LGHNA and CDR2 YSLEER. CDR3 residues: CTSSQEGSSTDTQYF. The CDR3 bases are TGCACCAGCAGCCAAGAGGGGTCAAGTACAGATACGCAGTATTTT.

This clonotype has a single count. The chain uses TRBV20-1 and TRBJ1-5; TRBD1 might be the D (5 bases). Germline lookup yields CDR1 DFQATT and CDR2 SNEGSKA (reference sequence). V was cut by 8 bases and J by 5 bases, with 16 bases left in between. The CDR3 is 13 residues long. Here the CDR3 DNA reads TGCAGTCCCAGTCCGGGGGGATATCAGCCCCAGCATTTT. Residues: CSPSPGGYQPQHF.

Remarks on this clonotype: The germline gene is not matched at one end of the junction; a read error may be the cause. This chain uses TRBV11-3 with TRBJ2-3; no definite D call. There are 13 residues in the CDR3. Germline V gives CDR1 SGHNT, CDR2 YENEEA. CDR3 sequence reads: CVSSLGFSDTQYF. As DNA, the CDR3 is TGTGTCAGCAGTTTAGGTTTTTCAGATACGCAGTATTTT.

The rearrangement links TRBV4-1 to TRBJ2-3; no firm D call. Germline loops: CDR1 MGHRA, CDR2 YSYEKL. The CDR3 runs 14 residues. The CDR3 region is CISSQDRSTDTQYF. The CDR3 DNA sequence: TGCATCAGCAGCCAAGACCGGAGTACAGATACGCAGTATTTT.

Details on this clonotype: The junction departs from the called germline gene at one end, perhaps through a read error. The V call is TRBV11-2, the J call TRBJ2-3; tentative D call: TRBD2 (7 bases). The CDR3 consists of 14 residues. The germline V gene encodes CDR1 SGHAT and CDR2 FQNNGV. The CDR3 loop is CASSFLTGGVQLYF. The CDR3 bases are TGTGCTAGCAGCTTTCTAACGGGGGGCGTTCAGCTGTATTTT.

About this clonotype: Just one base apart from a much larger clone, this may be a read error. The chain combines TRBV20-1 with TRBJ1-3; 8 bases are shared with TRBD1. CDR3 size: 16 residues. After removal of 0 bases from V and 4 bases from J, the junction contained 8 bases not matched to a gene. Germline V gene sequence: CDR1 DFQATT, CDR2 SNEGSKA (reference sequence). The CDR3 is CSAREWQGAAGNTIYF. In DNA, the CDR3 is TGCAGTGCTAGAGAATGGCAGGGGGCTGCCGGAAACACCATATATTTT.

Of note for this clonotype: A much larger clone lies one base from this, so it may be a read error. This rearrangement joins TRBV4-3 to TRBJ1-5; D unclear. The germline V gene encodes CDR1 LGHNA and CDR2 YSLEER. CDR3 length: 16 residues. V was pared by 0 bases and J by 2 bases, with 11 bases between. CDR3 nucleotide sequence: TGCGCCAGCAGCCAAGAACACATGTTTGGCAATCAGCCCCAGCATTTT. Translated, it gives CASSQEHMFGNQPQHF.

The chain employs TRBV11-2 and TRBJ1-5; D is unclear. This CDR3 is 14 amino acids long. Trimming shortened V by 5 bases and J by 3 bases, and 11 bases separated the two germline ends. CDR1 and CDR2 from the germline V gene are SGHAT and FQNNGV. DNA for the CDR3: TGTGCCAGCAGCCCGACATGGCCCAATCAGCCCCAGCATTTT. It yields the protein CASSPTWPNQPQHF.